This T cell receptor beta chain stems from a study of CD8 T cells in ankylosing spondylitis. General study results and limits: Disease-associated clones were CD8+ and fairly uncommon in peripheral blood. A subset of motif variants has previously been described in the synovial fluid and blood of reactive arthritis. As reported, disease-linked clones showed significant enrichment in matched ankylosing spondylitis synovial fluid. Made up of about eight highly homologous variants, a TCR beta motif appeared characteristic of ankylosing spondylitis blood.

Quantitative 5'-RACE with molecular barcodes generated TCR beta libraries. TCRdb re-called the 5' RACE reads with MiXCR, one entry per CDR3 protein. The table has approximately 300,000 distinct CDR3 sequences, less than 9.5% seen once. V lost 4 bases to trimming and J lost 8 bases; unmatched junction nucleotides: 6. CDR3 length: 13 amino acids. CDR1 is SGHRS and CDR2 is YFSETQ in the germline V gene. As for this clonotype: Its antigen is currently unknown.

The chain is built from TRBV5-1 and TRBJ2-1, with TRBD2 matching over 7 bases. The sequenced sample consisted of blood, either unsorted or a sorted T cell fraction (not recorded which). The TCR was taken from a male donor with ankylosing spondylitis. CDR3 nucleotides: TGCGCCAGCAGCCCCGGACTAGACGATGAGCAGTTCTTC. Amino acid sequence: CASSPGLDDEQFF.